This TCR beta chain derives from a study of T-cell reconstitution after alpha-beta-depleted transplantation in children. Study outcomes and limitations: In some patients, recipient T cells and intrathymic progenitors surviving conditioning explained high day-60 diversity. When one year had passed after transplant, most T-cell counts and diversity came from newly produced T cells.

CDR3 length: 15 amino acids. The V end lost 1 base, the J end lost 2 bases, and 9 bases lay between the germline ends. For TCRbeta, the library was prepared with unique molecular identifiers. A single record per CDR3 protein comes from TCRdb applying MiXCR to the PCR reads. Of about 240,000 distinct CDR3 sequences detected, roughly a quarter appear once; the ten largest clones hold about 2.6%. This clonotype has only a few counts. What it recognizes is unknown. The J gene is TRBJ2-1, the V gene TRBV12-3 or TRBV12-4; D remains unclear. The clonotype comes from a girl aged 2 to 9 with Fanconi anemia, due to receive a stem cell transplant. Sequencing used PBMCs, obtained before TCRalphabeta/CD19-depleted stem cell transplant. The CDR3 here is CASSLVHPPYNEQFF. The DNA of the CDR3 is TGTGCCAGCAGTTTAGTGCACCCACCCTACAATGAGCAGTTCTTC.